This T cell receptor (beta chain) is from a study of Tregs in tolerant kidney transplant recipients. Findings of the study overall: Biological reproducibility was not directly addressed, but technical replication error appeared minimal.

Mixed chimerism was transient after nonmyeloablative marrow transplants from related graft donors. This table comes from immunoSEQ multiplex PCR, and its TCRdb copy is limited to in-frame clones, with some not included. The data hold 80,000 or so clones, with about 91% observed a single time. Turning to this clone: As yet, its antigen is unknown.

Sample: CD4+ T cells from blood (PBMCs), taken 24 months after the transplant. The origin of this receptor is a human patient who received a combined kidney and bone marrow transplant. Some T cells may arise from the graft donor.

The CDR3 DNA reads TGTGCCAGCAGCCTTGGTGGACAGGGCTCCTACAATGAGCAGTTCTTC. Amino acid sequence: CASSLGGQGSYNEQFF. The chain joins TRBV5-4 to TRBJ2-1, with 8 bases lining up with TRBD1. This CDR3 contains 16 residues. The V gene end was trimmed by 4 bases and the J gene end by 0 bases; junction bases not matched to a gene: 6. Germline CDR1 reads SGHNT; CDR2 reads YYREEE (reference sequence). The full variable domain, completed using reference TRBV5-4 and TRBJ2-1, is ETGVTQSPTHLIKTRGQQVTLRCSSQSGHNTVSWYQQALGQGPQFIFQYYREEENGRGNFPPRFSGLQFPNYSSELNVNALELDDSALYLCASSLGGQGSYNEQFFGPGTRLTVL.